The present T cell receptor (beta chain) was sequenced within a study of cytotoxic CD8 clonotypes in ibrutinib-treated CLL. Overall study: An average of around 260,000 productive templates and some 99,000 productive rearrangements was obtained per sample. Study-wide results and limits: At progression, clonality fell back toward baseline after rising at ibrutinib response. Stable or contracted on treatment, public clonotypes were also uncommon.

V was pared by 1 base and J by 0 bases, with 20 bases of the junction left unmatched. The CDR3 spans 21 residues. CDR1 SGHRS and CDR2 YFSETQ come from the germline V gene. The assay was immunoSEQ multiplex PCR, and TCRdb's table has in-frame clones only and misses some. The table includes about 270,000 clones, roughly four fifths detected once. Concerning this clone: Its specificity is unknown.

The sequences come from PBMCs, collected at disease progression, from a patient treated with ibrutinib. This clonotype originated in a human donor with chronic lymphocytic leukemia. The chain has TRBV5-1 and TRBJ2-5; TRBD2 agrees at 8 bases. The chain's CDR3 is CASSLSVAGKANRLYQETQYF. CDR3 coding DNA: TGCGCCAGCAGCTTGTCGGTAGCGGGGAAAGCGAATAGACTGTACCAAGAGACCCAGTACTTC.